This T cell receptor (beta chain) was retrieved from a study of radiation and T cells in renal cell carcinoma. Study-level information: Nephrectomy followed 15 Gy stereotactic body radiation by 4 weeks. Study-wide points: From baseline, blood top tumor clonotypes peaked at 2 weeks post-radiation.

Stated time point: blood 2 weeks post-SBRT. Stated treatment: 15 Gy SBRT to primary tumor, nephrectomy 4 weeks later. Blood was sampled at baseline, 2 weeks and 4 weeks after SBRT. The patient's renal cell carcinoma had clear cell pathology. The table came from immunoSEQ multiplex PCR; TCRdb's copy has only in-frame clones and leaves some out. The table records about 150,000 clones, roughly 89% of them present only once. This clone came up once. Its antigen is not known. CDR3 length: 14 residues. Germline assignment: CDR1 LNHDA and CDR2 SQIVND (reference sequence). V lost 3 bases, J lost 1 base, and 9 bases lay in between.

The material sequenced was blood, taken from a patient whose treatment included radiotherapy and nephrectomy. The rearrangement links TRBV19 to TRBJ1-1; D is undetermined. The sequence derives from a woman in her forties or fifties with renal cell carcinoma. CDR3 DNA sequence: TGTGCCAGTAGTATGGACCTCCCGAACACTGAAGCTTTCTTT. Amino acid sequence: CASSMDLPNTEAFF.